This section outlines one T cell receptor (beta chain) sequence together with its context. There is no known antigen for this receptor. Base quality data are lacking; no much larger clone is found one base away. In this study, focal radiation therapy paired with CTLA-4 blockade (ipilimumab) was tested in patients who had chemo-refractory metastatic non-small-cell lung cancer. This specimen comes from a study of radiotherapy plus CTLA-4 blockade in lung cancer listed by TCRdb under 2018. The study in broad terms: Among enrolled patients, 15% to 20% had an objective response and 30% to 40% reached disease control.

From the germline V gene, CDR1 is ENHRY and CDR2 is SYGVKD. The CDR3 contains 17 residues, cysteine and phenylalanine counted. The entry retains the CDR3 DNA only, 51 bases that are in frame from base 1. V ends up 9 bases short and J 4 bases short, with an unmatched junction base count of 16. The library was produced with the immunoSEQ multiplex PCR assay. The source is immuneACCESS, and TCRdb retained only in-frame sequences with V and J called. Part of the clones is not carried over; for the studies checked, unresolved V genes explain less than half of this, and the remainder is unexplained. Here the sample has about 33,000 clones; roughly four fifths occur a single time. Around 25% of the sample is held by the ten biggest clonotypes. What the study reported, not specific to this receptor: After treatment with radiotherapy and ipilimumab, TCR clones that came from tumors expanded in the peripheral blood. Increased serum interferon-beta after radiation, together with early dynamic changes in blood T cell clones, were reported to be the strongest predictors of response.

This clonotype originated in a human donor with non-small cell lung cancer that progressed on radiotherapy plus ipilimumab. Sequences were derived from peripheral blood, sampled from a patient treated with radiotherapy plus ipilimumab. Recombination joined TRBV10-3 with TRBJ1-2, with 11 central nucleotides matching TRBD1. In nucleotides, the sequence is TGTGCCATAAGCCGGGACAGGGGGAAAGAGAAGGTCTATGGCTACACCTTC. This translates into CAISRDRGKEKVYGYTF.